The clone carrying this T cell receptor (beta chain) occurred a few times. This entry belongs to a study of spatial heterogeneity in lung cancer. Across the study: Sequence detection consistently recorded a greater number of beta-chain than alpha-chain sequences. Every unique TCR and UMI combination, on average, appeared more than ten times in raw reads.

Every cDNA TCR molecule received its own unique molecular identifier. TCRdb itself ran the 5' RACE reads through MiXCR, one entry per CDR3 protein. The table has approximately 44,000 distinct CDR3 sequences, 10% to 15% seen once; the top ten hold around 42%. Documented time point: sample taken at primary tumor resection. Unsorted whole RNA samples from tumor, nontumor lung or frozen PBMC were sequenced. Untreated early-stage non-small cell lung cancer patients, fewer than 85 in total, were the donors. The V gene's germline CDR1 is SEHNR and CDR2 FQNEAQ (reference sequence). The CDR3 runs to 14 residues. With 1 base removed from V and 9 bases from J, the gap between germline ends came to 13 bases.

This clonotype was sampled from a female donor with early-stage non-small cell lung cancer. This chain uses TRBV7-9 with TRBJ2-1, with D maybe TRBD2 (5 bases). Material: PBMCs, obtained at surgery. The CDR3 reads CASSLVGPGVEQFF. The CDR3 bases are TGTGCCAGCAGCTTAGTCGGACCCGGGGTTGAGCAGTTCTTC. Full variable domain (outside the CDR3, taken from reference TRBV7-9 and TRBJ2-1): DTGVSQNPRHKITKRGQNVTFRCDPISEHNRLYWYRQTLGQGPEFLTYFQNEAQLEKSRLLSDRFSAERPKGSFSTLEIQRTEQGDSAMYLCASSLVGPGVEQFFGPGTRLTVL.